This T cell receptor beta chain was captured by sequencing in a study of tumor-infiltrating lymphocytes in oesophageal squamous cell carcinoma. V lost 3 bases to trimming and J lost 0 bases, with 8 bases between them. The germline V gene encodes CDR1 SEHNR and CDR2 FQNEAQ (reference sequence). This CDR3 spans 14 amino acids. TCRdb recomputed calls from the PCR reads with MiXCR, one row per CDR3 protein. The sample lists over 10,000 distinct CDR3 sequences, roughly three fifths occurring once. Sample: esophageal tumor tissue. The receptor comes from a female donor with esophageal squamous cell carcinoma. The chain combines TRBV7-9 with TRBJ2-5; D is ambiguous. The CDR3 sequence is CASSLGGYQETQYF. The CDR3 region has the DNA TGTGCCAGCAGCTTGGGCGGCTACCAAGAGACCCAGTACTTC.